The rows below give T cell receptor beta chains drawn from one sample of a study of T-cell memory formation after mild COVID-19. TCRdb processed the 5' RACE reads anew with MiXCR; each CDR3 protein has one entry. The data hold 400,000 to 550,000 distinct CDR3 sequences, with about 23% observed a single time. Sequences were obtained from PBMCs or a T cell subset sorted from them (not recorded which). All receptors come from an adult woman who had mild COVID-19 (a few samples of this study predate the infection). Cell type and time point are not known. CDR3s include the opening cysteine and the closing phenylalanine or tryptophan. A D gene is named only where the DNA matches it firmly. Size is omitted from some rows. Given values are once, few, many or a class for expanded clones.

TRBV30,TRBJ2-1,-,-,TGTGCCTGGAGTTGGGGGTTTGACAATGAGCAGTTCTTC,CAWSWGFDNEQFF
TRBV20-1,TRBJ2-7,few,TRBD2,TGCAGTGCTAGTCGAGGCGGGGGGCCTCCTAACGAGCAGTACTTC,CSASRGGGPPNEQYF
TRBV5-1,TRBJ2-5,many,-,TGCGCCAGCAAGGGAAGTAGGGGCCGAGAGACCCAGTACTTC,CASKGSRGRETQYF
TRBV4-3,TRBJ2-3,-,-,TGCGCCAGCAGCCAAGTTAGTTATAGCACAGATACGCAGTATTTT,CASSQVSYSTDTQYF
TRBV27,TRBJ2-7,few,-,TGTGCCAGCGGGGGGACCCGAACGGGGGAGCAGTACTTC,CASGGTRTGEQYF
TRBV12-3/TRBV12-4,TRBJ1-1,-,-,TGTGCCAGCAGAGGCGGGACATCGATTAGGTTTTCGAACACTGAAGCTTTCTTT,CASRGGTSIRFSNTEAFF
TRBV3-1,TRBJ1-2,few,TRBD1,TGTGCCAGCAGCCTGACAGGGCCCTATGGCTACACCTTC,CASSLTGPYGYTF
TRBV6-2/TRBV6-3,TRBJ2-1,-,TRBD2,TGTGCCAGCACTAAGACTAGCGGGGCAAACAATGAGCAGTTCTTC,CASTKTSGANNEQFF
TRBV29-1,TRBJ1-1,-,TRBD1,TGCAGCGTTGCGACAGGGAGCACTGAAGCTTTCTTT,CSVATGSTEAFF
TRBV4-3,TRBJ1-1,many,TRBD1,TGCGCCAGCAGCCATCAGGGGGAGAACACTGAAGCTTTCTTT,CASSHQGENTEAFF
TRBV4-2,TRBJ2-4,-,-,TGTGCCAGCAGCCAAGAGTTTGTAGCCACCGGGTTCAAAAACATTCAGTACTTC,CASSQEFVATGFKNIQYF
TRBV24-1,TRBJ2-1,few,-,TGTGCCACCAGTGACCTCAGGTACAATGAGCAGTTCTTC,CATSDLRYNEQFF
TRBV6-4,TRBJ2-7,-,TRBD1,TGTGCCAGCAGCGAAAGGACAGGGGGCTACGAGCAGTACTTC,CASSERTGGYEQYF
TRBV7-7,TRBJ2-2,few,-,TGTGCCAGCTCAGCCTACATGGGGGGAACCGGGGAGCTGTTTTTT,CASSAYMGGTGELFF
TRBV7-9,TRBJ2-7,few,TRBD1,TGTGCCAGCAGCAGCGCGACAGGGGGCATCTCCTACGAGCAGTACTTC,CASSSATGGISYEQYF
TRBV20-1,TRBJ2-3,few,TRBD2,TGCAGTGCTCCCCGGACTAGCGGGACCACAGATACGCAGTATTTT,CSAPRTSGTTDTQYF
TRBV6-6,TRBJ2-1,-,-,TGTGCCAGCAGTTACTCGTGGGGGAATGAGCAGTTCTTC,CASSYSWGNEQFF
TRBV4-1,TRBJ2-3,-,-,TGCGCCAGCAGCCAAGTCCTACCAGATACGCAGTATTTT,CASSQVLPDTQYF
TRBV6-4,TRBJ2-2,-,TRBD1,TGTGCCAGCAGTGGCGGGACAGGTTCGGCCGGGGAGCTGTTTTTT,CASSGGTGSAGELFF
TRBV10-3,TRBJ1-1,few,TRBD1,TGTGCCATCAGTCTGACAGGGAGTGACACTGAAGCTTTCTTT,CAISLTGSDTEAFF
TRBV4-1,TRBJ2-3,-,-,TGCGCCAGCAGCCAAGACCACAGGGTCGGGACAGATACGCAGTATTTT,CASSQDHRVGTDTQYF
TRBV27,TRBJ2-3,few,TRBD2,TGTGCCAGCAGTTCGTCAGCGGGAGGGCCCGCAGATACGCAGTATTTT,CASSSSAGGPADTQYF
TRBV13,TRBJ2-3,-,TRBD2,TGTGCCAGCAGCTCGACTAGCTCCCCCGAGGATTTT,CASSSTSSPEDF
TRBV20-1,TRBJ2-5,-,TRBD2,TGCAGTGCTAGCAGACTAGCGGGAACAGAGACCCAGTACTTC,CSASRLAGTETQYF
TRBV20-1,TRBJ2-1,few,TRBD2,TGCAGTGCTAGACCCGGGACTAGCGGGAGCAGAATTTACAATGAGCAGTTCTTC,CSARPGTSGSRIYNEQFF
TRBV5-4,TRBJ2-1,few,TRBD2,TGTGCCAGCAGCCTCTCCGGCAAGACTAGCGGGGGTCTAAATGAGCAGTTCTTC,CASSLSGKTSGGLNEQFF
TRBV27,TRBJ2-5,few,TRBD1,TGTGCCAGCAGAGACGGGACAGGGGGCAGAGAGACCCAGTACTTC,CASRDGTGGRETQYF
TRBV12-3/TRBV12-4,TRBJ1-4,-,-,TGTGCCAGCAGTTTAGCCGGGGAGGGGCGTGAAAAACTGTTTTTT,CASSLAGEGREKLFF
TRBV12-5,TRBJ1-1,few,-,TGTGCTAGTGGTTTGGTCCTTTCGGTACAAGAAGCGAACACTGAAGCTTTCTTT,CASGLVLSVQEANTEAFF
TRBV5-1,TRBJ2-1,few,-,TGCGCCAGCAGCTTGGCGGACCTTAGCGGCTATGAGCAGTTCTTC,CASSLADLSGYEQFF
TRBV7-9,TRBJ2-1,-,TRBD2,TGTGCCAGCAGCAATGGGAGACTAGCGGGGGGATCGAGCTCCTACAATGAGCAGTTCTTC,CASSNGRLAGGSSSYNEQFF
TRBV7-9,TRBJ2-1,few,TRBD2,TGTGCCAGCAGCTTCGGACTAGCTGTTGAGCAGTTCTTC,CASSFGLAVEQFF
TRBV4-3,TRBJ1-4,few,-,TGCGCCAGCAGCCAAGATAGGGGGTACGCTAATGAAAAACTGTTTTTT,CASSQDRGYANEKLFF
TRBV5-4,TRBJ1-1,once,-,TGTGCCAGCAGCGCCAACAGGGTCTACACTGAAGCTTTCTTT,CASSANRVYTEAFF
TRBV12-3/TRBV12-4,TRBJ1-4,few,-,TGTGCCAGCAGTTTAGCCCGGGCTAATGAAAAACTGTTTTTT,CASSLARANEKLFF
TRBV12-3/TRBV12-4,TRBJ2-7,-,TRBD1,TGTGCCAGCAGAACAGGGGGCCACTACGAGCAGTACTTC,CASRTGGHYEQYF
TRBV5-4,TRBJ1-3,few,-,TGTGCCAGCAGCTTGGGGCAGCCTTTCTCTGGAAACACCATATATTTT,CASSLGQPFSGNTIYF
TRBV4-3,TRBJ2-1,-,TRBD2,TGCGCCAGCAGCCCAGTTAGGGGACTAGCGGGTCACAATGAGCAGTTCTTC,CASSPVRGLAGHNEQFF
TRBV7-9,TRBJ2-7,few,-,TGTGCCAGCAGCTTAGCCGGGGCTTTCGAGCAGTACTTC,CASSLAGAFEQYF
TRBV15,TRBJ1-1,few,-,TGTGCCACCAGCAGAGATCTTAAGCGACAGGCGCGTGCTTTCTTT,CATSRDLKRQARAFF